This T cell receptor (beta chain) emerged from a study of beta chain features in type 1 diabetes. Overall study findings and caveats: Researchers could not determine here whether HLA type influences TCRB rearrangement. When VDJ junctions were examined, type 1 diabetes patients showed fewer insertions and more deletions. Shortening of TCRB CDR3s, moderate but significant, appeared in all four CD4+ subsets of Type 1 diabetes patients. Patients' naive, central memory and Treg TCRB repertoires seemed closer to one another than those of healthy donors.

Expressed TCRB transcripts were sequenced, since all the RNA that had been isolated was reverse transcribed. Generated by immunoSEQ multiplex PCR, the TCRdb table keeps only in-frame clones and is missing some. The sample holds 100,000 to 150,000 clones, around 9% seen once. The CDR3 sequence is 15 residues long. V was cut by 2 bases and J by 5 bases, with 17 bases left in between. CDR1 and CDR2 (germline): SGHRS, YFSETQ. This clone was recorded a few times. What it binds is not known. Averaging roughly 120 mL, one heparinised blood draw came from each individual donor. Sequenced input: central memory CD4+ T cells from blood. V and J are TRBV5-1 and TRBJ2-7; weak D call: TRBD2 (6 bases). The TCR originated in a young man with type 1 diabetes. The CDR3, as DNA: TGCGCCAGCAGCTTCCGCGGGACCCCGAGGGACGAGCAGTACTTC. It specifies CASSFRGTPRDEQYF.